This TCR beta chain is from a study of Ad26.COV2.S vaccination and SARS-CoV-2 variants. Study summary: Dosing was one shot or two shots 56 days apart. Study-level points and caveats: Non-spike TCR breadth showed similarity between vaccine and placebo recipients. Once vaccination had occurred, spike-specific CD8+ and CD4+ T cell responses reportedly showed substantial breadth.

Using immunoSEQ multiplex PCR, the repertoire was profiled, and TCRdb retains in-frame clones only, with some absent. The data hold fewer than 400,000 clones, with 70% to 90% observed a single time. V shed 1 base, J shed 2 bases, and the junction held 4 bases outside the gene matches. CDR1 LGHNA and CDR2 YSLEER come from the germline V gene. The CDR3 length is 15 residues. Concerning this clone itself: Its antigen is unknown.

Treatment denoted: about 20 received Ad26.COV2.S at low or high dose, single or two shots; several received placebo; per-sample allocation not given. The study sampled participants on day 63 after the first vaccine or placebo injection. The sample consisted of peripheral blood, taken in a trial of Ad26.COV2.S vaccine versus placebo. The chain links TRBV4-3 to TRBJ1-1, with 7 bases identical to TRBD1. The sequence was obtained from a person between 18 and 60 years old who received the Ad26.COV2.S COVID-19 vaccine or a placebo. As DNA, the CDR3 is TGCGCCAGCAGCCAAGGACAGGGACTCAACACTGAAGCTTTCTTT. It yields the protein CASSQGQGLNTEAFF.